A single sample gave rise to the 28 T cell receptor beta chains below, sequenced in a study of T-cell reconstitution after alpha-beta-depleted transplantation in children. Unique molecular identifiers featured in how the TCRbeta library was prepared. One entry per CDR3 protein, called by TCRdb with MiXCR from the PCR reads. The table includes around 25,000 distinct CDR3 sequences, 18% detected once. Sequences were derived from PBMCs, mostly from graft donor cells, sampled 60 days after TCRalphabeta/CD19-depleted stem cell transplant. The receptors derive from a male patient between 2 and 10 years old who had a stem cell transplant for acute lymphoblastic leukemia, so the T cells may come from the graft donor.

The rearrangement links TRBV12-3 or TRBV12-4 to TRBJ2-7, with 11 bases fitting TRBD2. The CDR3 loop spans 15 amino acids. V shed 6 bases and J 4 bases; nucleotides not matched to a gene: 8. The CDR3 loop reads CASSPTSGGGYEQYF. In nucleotides, the CDR3 is TGTGCCAGCAGCCCAACTAGCGGGGGAGGTTACGAGCAGTACTTC.

This clonotype was detected ten times or more. J is TRBJ1-1 and V is TRBV7-9, with 8 bases aligning to TRBD1. The trim removed 5 bases at V and 4 bases at J, leaving 6 bases unmatched. Germline V CDR1 and CDR2: SEHNR, FQNEAQ (reference sequence). CDR3 length: 14 residues. The CDR3 DNA is TGTGCCAGCAGCCGAGGGACAGGAGGCACTGAAGCTTTCTTT. Residues: CASSRGTGGTEAFF.

This clonotype was seen a few times. The chain couples TRBV6-1 to TRBJ2-7, with 9 bases lining up with TRBD1. Germline-derived CDR1 and CDR2 are MNHNS and SASEGT. Trimming removed 6 bases from V and 2 bases from J; junction bases left unmatched: 8. This CDR3 contains 15 residues. For the CDR3, the DNA is TGTGCCAGCAGGATCTCCGGGACAGGGCCCTACGAGCAGTACTTC. This sequence encodes CASRISGTGPYEQYF.

The rearrangement joins TRBV12-3 or TRBV12-4 to TRBJ2-3, with 8 bases identical to TRBD2. The J segment lost 2 bases and the V segment lost 8 bases, leaving 15 bases of the junction unmatched. CDR3 length: 17 residues. CDR3 DNA sequence: TGTGCCAGCTTAGGGGAGGGGCGGGGGGATTTCACAGATACGCAGTATTTT. It is translated as CASLGEGRGDFTDTQYF.

The chain joins TRBV5-1 to TRBJ2-2; possible D gene TRBD1, 6 bases. The V and J ends lost 2 bases and 6 bases respectively, with 14 bases between them. The CDR3 has 15 residues. Germline loops: CDR1 SGHRS, CDR2 YFSETQ. The CDR3 coding sequence is TGCGCCAGCAGCTTCAACAACAGGGCTCCCGGGGAGCTGTTTTTT. It encodes CASSFNNRAPGELFF.

This clonotype was counted only a few times. This sequence joins TRBV28 and TRBJ1-6; TRBD1 agrees at 7 bases. Per the germline V gene, CDR1 is MDHEN and CDR2 is SYDVKM. The CDR3 spans 14 residues. V lost 6 bases to trimming and J lost 6 bases; unmatched junction nucleotides: 5. The CDR3 sequence: CASRGGTVNSPLHF. For the CDR3, the DNA is TGTGCCAGCAGGGGGGGGACAGTTAATTCACCCCTCCACTTT.

Here the CDR3 DNA reads TGTGCCAGTAGGACGGCGAATGAAAAACTGTTTTTT. It encodes CASRTANEKLFF. The gene calls are TRBV18 and TRBJ1-4; D is undetermined. The CDR3 consists of 12 residues. CDR1 KGHSH and CDR2 LQKENI come from the germline V gene. The V end was cut by 9 bases, the J end by 5 bases, with 10 bases between.

This clonotype was seen repeatedly, ten times or more. This chain connects TRBV24-1 to TRBJ2-5; 11 positions agree with TRBD1. CDR1 KGHDR and CDR2 SFDVKD come from the germline V gene. The CDR3 totals 17 residues. The V and J ends lost 4 bases and 1 base, in that order; junction bases with no gene match: 7. The CDR3 is CATSDYTGTGGQETQYF. CDR3 in DNA: TGTGCCACCAGTGACTATACCGGGACAGGGGGCCAAGAGACCCAGTACTTC.

This clonotype has only a few counts. The chain has TRBV4-3 and TRBJ1-6; 8 positions agree with TRBD1. This CDR3 has 18 amino acids. The germline V gene encodes CDR1 LGHNA and CDR2 YSLEER. V trimming: 0 bases; J trimming: 9 bases; junction bases outside the gene matches: 13. The CDR3 bases are TGCGCCAGCAGCCAAGATCATATAGGGCAGGGGGCCAGTTCACCCCTCCACTTT. This sequence encodes CASSQDHIGQGASSPLHF.

This clonotype was detected many times. This sequence joins TRBV5-1 and TRBJ2-7; 10 bases are a match to TRBD2. The CDR3 spans 14 residues. In germline, CDR1 is SGHRS, CDR2 YFSETQ. Trimming at V came to 2 bases and at J to 7 bases, leaving 6 bases not matched to a gene. The CDR3 here is CASSFGLAVGEQYF. The CDR3 bases are TGCGCCAGCAGCTTCGGACTAGCGGTGGGTGAGCAGTACTTC.

The table lists this clonotype with a few counts. The rearrangement links TRBV6-2 or TRBV6-3 to TRBJ1-1, with TRBD1 identical over 8 bases. CDR1 is MNHEY, CDR2 SVGEGT, per germline. This CDR3 is built from 14 residues. V trimming: 2 bases; J trimming: 2 bases; junction bases outside the gene matches: 1. CDR3 region: CASSYDRGNTEAFF. Here the CDR3 DNA reads TGTGCCAGCAGTTACGACAGGGGCAACACTGAAGCTTTCTTT.

This chain joins TRBV4-3 and TRBJ1-5; 7 bases are shared with TRBD1. Looked up from germline, CDR1 is LGHNA and CDR2 is YSLEER. With 3 bases clipped from V and 6 bases from J, the junction kept 5 bases outside the gene matches. The CDR3 spans 14 residues. CDR3: CASSQYRGGQPQHF. DNA for the CDR3: TGCGCCAGCAGCCAGTACAGGGGTGGTCAGCCCCAGCATTTT.

This chain joins TRBV20-1 and TRBJ1-1, with D hard to call. From germline, CDR1 is DFQATT and CDR2 SNEGSKA (reference sequence). Trimming pared 5 bases from V and 0 bases from J, leaving 19 bases between. This CDR3 has 16 amino acids. The CDR3 sequence: CSASGPWGGVNTEAFF. CDR3 nucleotides: TGCAGTGCTTCGGGCCCGTGGGGTGGGGTGAACACTGAAGCTTTCTTT.

In its sample, this clonotype is medium-sized. The chain recombines TRBV2 with TRBJ2-5; D remains ambiguous. Germline CDR1 and CDR2: SNHLY and FYNNEI. The V gene lost 5 bases and the J gene lost 4 bases, with 8 bases spanning the gap. This CDR3 has 12 residues. This CDR3 reads CASSINGETQYF. The CDR3 DNA reads TGTGCCAGCAGTATAAACGGAGAGACCCAGTACTTC.

This clonotype was counted many times. J is TRBJ2-5 and V is TRBV10-3; 8 bases agree with TRBD2. From germline, CDR1 is ENHRY and CDR2 SYGVKD. Trimming removed 2 bases from V and 4 bases from J; junction bases left unmatched: 3. The CDR3 covers 14 residues. In DNA form, the CDR3 reads TGTGCCATCAGTGAGCGGGAGGGGTCAGAGACCCAGTACTTC. Amino acid sequence: CAISEREGSETQYF.

This clonotype has more than one count but fewer than ten. The rearrangement joins TRBV6-2 or TRBV6-3 to TRBJ2-7; TRBD1 matches 7 bases. The CDR3 sequence is 16 residues long. The germline CDR1 and CDR2 sequences are MNHEY and SVGEGT. Trimming removed 0 bases from V and 2 bases from J; junction bases left unmatched: 7. The CDR3 DNA sequence: TGTGCCAGCAGTTACTCGATTTTCGGGACAGCCTACGAGCAGTACTTC. It translates to CASSYSIFGTAYEQYF.

This clonotype was seen ten or more times. The chain couples TRBV5-6 to TRBJ2-7, with D perhaps matching TRBD2 (5 bases). This CDR3 spans 13 amino acids. V dropped 4 bases and J dropped 6 bases, with 14 bases sitting between them. The germline gives CDR1 SGHDT, CDR2 YYEEEE. The CDR3 loop is CASSVGLISEQYF. The CDR3, as DNA: TGTGCCAGCAGCGTCGGACTGATTAGCGAGCAGTACTTC.

J is TRBJ1-2 and V is TRBV19; unclear D gene. Germline CDR1 LNHDA, CDR2 SQIVND (reference sequence). The length of the CDR3 is 15 residues. Trimming removed 3 bases from V and 6 bases from J, with 17 bases in between. This CDR3 is CASSIRDIKRDGYTF. CDR3 sequence (DNA): TGTGCCAGTAGTATTCGTGACATCAAGCGGGATGGCTACACCTTC.

This clonotype was seen many times. The rearrangement joins TRBV12-3 or TRBV12-4 to TRBJ2-5; D is possibly TRBD2 (6 bases). Trimming took off 6 bases at V and 4 bases at J, with 12 bases between the two ends. The CDR3 has 13 amino acids. The CDR3 loop reads CASREGTGETQYF. The CDR3 DNA reads TGTGCCAGCAGGGAGGGTACCGGAGAGACCCAGTACTTC.

This clonotype appeared a few times. V usage is TRBV12-3 or TRBV12-4 and J usage is TRBJ1-6; D might be TRBD1 (6 bases). The CDR3 is 16 amino acids. Trimming cost V 5 bases and J 10 bases, with 21 bases left between them. CDR3 sequence reads: CASSTGGGIPLSPLHF. DNA of the CDR3: TGTGCCAGCAGTACTGGGGGCGGGATACCCCTATCACCCCTCCACTTT.

This clonotype came up a few times. The rearrangement links TRBV4-3 to TRBJ1-2; D is possibly TRBD1 (5 bases). Trimming removed 2 bases from V and 7 bases from J, with 17 bases in between. CDR3 length: 15 amino acids. Germline CDR1 is LGHNA and CDR2 is YSLEER. The CDR3 sequence is CASSQTGTALGGYTF. The CDR3 bases are TGCGCCAGCAGCCAAACCGGGACCGCCTTAGGTGGCTACACCTTC.

This clonotype has ten or more counts. This sequence joins TRBV28 and TRBJ2-7, with no clear D. The V gene lost 4 bases and the J gene lost 5 bases, with 6 bases spanning the gap. Germline V gives CDR1 MDHEN, CDR2 SYDVKM. This CDR3 has 11 amino acids. As DNA, the CDR3 is TGTGCCAGCAGTTGGCTGGACGAGCAGTACTTC. It is translated as CASSWLDEQYF.

J is TRBJ2-7 and V is TRBV20-1; 7 bases map to TRBD2. V lost 1 base, J lost 3 bases, and 6 bases stayed unmatched. From germline, CDR1 is DFQATT and CDR2 SNEGSKA (reference sequence). The CDR3 consists of 14 residues. In nucleotides, the CDR3 is TGCAGTGCTAGAGCGGGGGGAGACTTCTACGAGCAGTACTTC. Translation gives CSARAGGDFYEQYF.

V is TRBV20-1 and J is TRBJ1-2, with a weak D call TRBD1 (5 bases). Looked up from germline, CDR1 is DFQATT and CDR2 is SNEGSKA (reference sequence). There are 12 residues in the CDR3. V dropped 3 bases and J dropped 4 bases, with 9 bases sitting between them. The CDR3 DNA sequence: TGCAGTGCTAGTATCCAGGGCTATGGCTACACCTTC. This codes for CSASIQGYGYTF.

This clonotype was seen repeatedly, ten times or more. The chain joins TRBV20-1 to TRBJ1-2; tentatively, D is TRBD1 (5 bases). The germline CDR1 and CDR2 sequences are DFQATT and SNEGSKA (reference sequence). V lost 4 bases and J 4 bases, leaving 22 bases between the germline ends. The CDR3 has 16 residues. The CDR3 loop is CSATDGGSATLYGYTF. For the CDR3, the DNA is TGCAGTGCTACAGATGGGGGATCGGCGACACTCTATGGCTACACCTTC.

This clonotype was detected only a few times. The CDR3 DNA sequence: TGCAGCGCCGGGGGGACAGGCGGTGGAAACACCATATATTTT. This translates into CSAGGTGGGNTIYF. V usage is TRBV29-1 and J usage is TRBJ1-3; TRBD1 aligns across 8 bases. Losses at the gene ends were 7 bases for V and 3 bases for J; bases not matched to a gene: 8. Per the germline V gene, CDR1 is SQVTM and CDR2 is ANQGSEA. CDR3 size: 14 residues.

The table lists this clonotype with a few counts. The genes are TRBV3-1 and TRBJ2-1, with no clear D. V gave up 4 bases and J gave up 1 base, with 8 bases separating them. The CDR3 is made up of 14 amino acids. Germline V lookup: CDR1 LGHDT, CDR2 YNNKEL (reference sequence). CDR3 sequence: CASSPPQSYNEQFF. Here the CDR3 DNA reads TGTGCCAGCAGCCCACCCCAATCCTACAATGAGCAGTTCTTC.

This clonotype showed up many times. The chain employs TRBV6-2 or TRBV6-3 and TRBJ2-1, with D maybe TRBD1 (6 bases). Trimming took off 6 bases at V and 11 bases at J, with 14 bases between the two ends. This CDR3 is built from 12 residues. CDR1 and CDR2 from the germline V gene are MNHEY and SVGEGT. Here the CDR3 DNA reads TGTGCCAGCAGCTTCGACAGGACCAAGCAGTTCTTC. This gives the protein CASSFDRTKQFF.